This T cell receptor beta chain was recovered during a study of CXCR3-negative and CXCR3-positive naive CD8 T cells. Study overall: The study obtained about 135 million TRB reads, about 1.5 +/- 0.3 million per library.

CDR3 length: 15 amino acids. Per germline, CDR1 MDHEN and CDR2 SYDVKM. A note on this clonotype: Its antigen is unknown.

With UMI labels, 5' RACE was used to prepare the TRB cDNA libraries. TCRdb reworked the 5' RACE reads into one entry per CDR3 protein, no DNA. Its listing shows 70,000 to 95,000 distinct CDR3 sequences. The study's findings and limits: Similar TRBV-TRBJ gene usage was seen in naive CXCR3-negative and CXCR3-positive cells, but not in memory cells. The study found more hydrophobic TRB CDR3s in CXCR3-positive naive cells than in CXCR3-negative naive cells.

Every CD8+ subset sample held around 300,000 flow-sorted cells, done in triplicate. This TCR came from a human donor in good health. Some clones in this sample may be carry-over from other donors' samples. Sequencing input: naive CXCR3- CD8+ T cells from blood. Subset described: CD45RO-CCR7+CD27+CD95- naive CD8+ T cells lacking CXCR3 (TNR3-). The chain has TRBV28 and TRBJ2-3. The CDR3 is CASSPNSMMTDTQYF.